This TCR beta chain appears in the sequencing data of a study of blood T cell repertoires in COVID-19. Repertoires were generated with immunoSEQ multiplex PCR, while TCRdb's copy carries only in-frame clones and drops some. The sample includes hundreds of thousands of clones, about nine tenths seen only once; the top ten take approximately 0.69%. Sequenced material: peripheral blood. The TCR originated in a man aged 35-49 years with acute or convalescent COVID-19.

CDR3 residues: CASSPTILDRNYGYTF. The CDR3 DNA sequence: TGTGCCAGCAGCCCGACGATTCTAGACAGAAACTATGGCTACACCTTC. V gene TRBV7-9 combines with J gene TRBJ1-2; D perhaps matches TRBD1 (5 bases). The CDR3 is 16 amino acids. Germline-derived CDR1 and CDR2 are SEHNR and FQNEAQ (reference sequence). Trimming pared 5 bases from V and 2 bases from J, leaving 18 bases between.